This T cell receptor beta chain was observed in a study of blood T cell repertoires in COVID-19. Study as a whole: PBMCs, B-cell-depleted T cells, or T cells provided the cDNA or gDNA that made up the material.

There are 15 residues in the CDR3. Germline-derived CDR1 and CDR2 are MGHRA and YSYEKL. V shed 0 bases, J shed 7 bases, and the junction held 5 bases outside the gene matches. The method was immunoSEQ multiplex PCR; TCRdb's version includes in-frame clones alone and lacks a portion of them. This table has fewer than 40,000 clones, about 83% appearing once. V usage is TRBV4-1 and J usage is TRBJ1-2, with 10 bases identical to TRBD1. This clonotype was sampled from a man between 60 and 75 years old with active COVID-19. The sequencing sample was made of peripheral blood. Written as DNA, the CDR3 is TGCGCCAGCAGCCAAGAACGGACAGGGGGTAGTGGCTACACCTTC. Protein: CASSQERTGGSGYTF.